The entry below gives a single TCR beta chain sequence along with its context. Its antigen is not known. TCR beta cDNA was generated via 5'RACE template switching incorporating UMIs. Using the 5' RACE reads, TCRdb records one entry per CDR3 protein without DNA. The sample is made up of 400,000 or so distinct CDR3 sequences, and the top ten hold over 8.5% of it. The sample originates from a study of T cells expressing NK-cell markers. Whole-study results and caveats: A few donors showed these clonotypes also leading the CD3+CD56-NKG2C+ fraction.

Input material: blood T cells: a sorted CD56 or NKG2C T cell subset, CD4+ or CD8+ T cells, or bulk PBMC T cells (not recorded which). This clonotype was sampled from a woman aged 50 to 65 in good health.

CDR3 protein: CASSPPRAGGGEQYF. This chain uses TRBV28 with TRBJ2-7; TCRdb indicates TRBD2, and absent DNA this call remains unverified. The germline V gene encodes CDR1 MDHEN and CDR2 SYDVKM. The length of the CDR3 is 15 residues. The variable domain in full, completed from reference TRBV28 and TRBJ2-7, reads DVKVTQSSRYLVKRTGEKVFLECVQDMDHENMFWYRQDPGLGLRLIYFSYDVKMKEKGDIPEGYSVSREKKERFSLILESASTNQTSMYLCASSPPRAGGGEQYFGPGTRLTVT.